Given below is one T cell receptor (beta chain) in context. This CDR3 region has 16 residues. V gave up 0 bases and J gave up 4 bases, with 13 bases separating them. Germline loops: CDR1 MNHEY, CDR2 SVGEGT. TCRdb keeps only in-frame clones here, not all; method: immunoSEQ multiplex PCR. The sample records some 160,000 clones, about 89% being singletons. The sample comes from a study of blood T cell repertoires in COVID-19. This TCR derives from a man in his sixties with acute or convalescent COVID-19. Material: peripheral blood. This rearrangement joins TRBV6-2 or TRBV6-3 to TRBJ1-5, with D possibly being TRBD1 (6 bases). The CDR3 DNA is TGTGCCAGCAGTTACTCGTTTACTACAGGGAATCAGCCCCAGCATTTT. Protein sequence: CASSYSFTTGNQPQHF.